Here is one TCR beta chain with its context. This sample is part of a study of T cell changes during pregnancy in multiple sclerosis. This CDR3 comprises 14 residues. Germline V CDR1 and CDR2: PRHDT, FYEKMQ (reference sequence). After removal of 5 bases from V and 7 bases from J, the junction contained 10 bases not matched to a gene. Repertoires were generated with immunoSEQ multiplex PCR, while TCRdb's copy carries only in-frame clones and drops some. The profile shows about 40,000 clones, about 92% of them singletons. This receptor was identified in a female donor with multiple sclerosis, enrolled in a pregnancy study. The chain combines TRBV13 with TRBJ2-7; 8 positions match TRBD1. Sequencing was performed on CD8+ T cells from peripheral blood mononuclear cells, taken in the first trimester of pregnancy. The CDR3 reads CASSPGTGDGEQYF. CDR3 DNA sequence: TGTGCCAGCAGCCCCGGGACAGGTGATGGGGAGCAGTACTTC.